This paragraph reports one T cell receptor beta chain. The antigen is not known. The CDR3 covers 16 residues. The germline V gene has CDR1 MNHNY and CDR2 SVGAGI (reference sequence). V was clipped by 0 bases and J by 1 base, with 10 bases between them. MiXCR was run by TCRdb on the reads, yielding one entry per CDR3 protein. The sample holds about 830,000 distinct CDR3 sequences, approximately 32% seen once. The data originate from a study of T cell repertoires in cytomegalovirus infection. The sequencing used cultured CD8+ T cells from PBMCs, collected from culture after CMV antigen stimulation. J is TRBJ2-1 and V is TRBV6-6; D gene unclear. This sequence originates from a human donor in good health (CMV status not recorded). Some clones in this sample may be carry-over from other donors' samples. CDR3 bases: TGTGCCAGCAGTTACTCGCCCCTAGGGTCCTACAATGAGCAGTTCTTC. Translated: CASSYSPLGSYNEQFF.